This T cell receptor beta chain appears in the sequencing data of a study of blood T cell repertoires in COVID-19. Whole-study context: The United States, Italy and Spain supplied acute and convalescent COVID-19 samples.

V gave up 9 bases and J gave up 1 base; unmatched junction bases: 4. The CDR3 loop spans 14 amino acids. CDR1 and CDR2 from the germline V gene are SEHNR and FQNEAQ (reference sequence). This table comes from immunoSEQ multiplex PCR, and its TCRdb copy is limited to in-frame clones, with some not included. The repertoire holds 200,000 to 250,000 clones, about nine tenths seen once, with 2.7% in the top ten. The sequencing sample was made of peripheral blood. V and J are TRBV7-9 and TRBJ2-3; 10 bases line up with TRBD2. This clonotype was obtained from a woman aged 55-69 years with acute or convalescent COVID-19. As DNA, the CDR3 is TGTGCCAGTCGTCTAGCGGGAGGCACAGATACGCAGTATTTT. It yields the protein CASRLAGGTDTQYF.